The 10 T cell receptor beta chains below all came from one sample that was sequenced in a study of cytomegalovirus exposure and HLA in healthy donors. Amplification used 60 Vbeta primers and 13 Jbeta primers. TCRdb's copy holds only in-frame clones and misses some; the assay was immunoSEQ multiplex PCR. In the table there are some 150,000 clones, 8.9% of which are singletons. Input material: PBMCs. The receptors were sampled from a woman aged 40-49 years in good health and CMV-seropositive.

This clone was counted only a few times. The CDR3 DNA reads TGCGCCAGCAGGGACGGACAGAGCTACGAGCAGTACTTC. This gives the protein CASRDGQSYEQYF. V gene TRBV5-1 combines with J gene TRBJ2-7, with D possibly being TRBD1 (6 bases). V was shortened by 5 bases and J by 3 bases, with 12 bases between the two germline ends. The germline V gene encodes CDR1 SGHRS and CDR2 YFSETQ. This CDR3 is 13 amino acids long.

This clone was counted a few times. The chain couples TRBV12-5 to TRBJ2-2; 12 nucleotides align to TRBD2. Per germline, CDR1 LGHNT and CDR2 FRNRAP. J was trimmed by 5 bases and V by 7 bases; bases with no gene match: 5. CDR3 size: 15 residues. The CDR3 protein is CASARGTSGTGELFF. CDR3 DNA sequence: TGTGCTAGTGCCCGGGGGACTAGCGGGACCGGGGAGCTGTTTTTT.

The chain joins TRBV2 to TRBJ2-3; no reliable D call. CDR3 length equals 12 residues. V was trimmed by 6 bases and J by 2 bases, leaving 6 bases between them. Germline V gene sequence: CDR1 SNHLY, CDR2 FYNNEI. CDR3: CASRLNTDTQYF. CDR3 nucleotide sequence: TGTGCCAGCAGACTGAACACAGATACGCAGTATTTT.

This clone was detected once. The sample has other DNA sequences that encode this CDR3 too. V and J are TRBV12-5 and TRBJ2-7; unclear D gene. Germline CDR1 reads LGHNT; CDR2 reads FRNRAP. The CDR3 is 15 residues long. The germline V and J ends were trimmed by 6 bases and 0 bases, with 15 bases remaining between them. CDR3 protein: CASGYFDTRSYEQYF. The CDR3 coding sequence is TGTGCTAGTGGCTATTTTGACACACGCTCCTACGAGCAGTACTTC.

The chain combines TRBV2 with TRBJ2-1; 8 positions agree with TRBD2. Looked up from germline, CDR1 is SNHLY and CDR2 is FYNNEI. The ends lost 11 bases at V and 1 base at J; junction bases unmatched: 4. This CDR3 has 13 residues. The CDR3 DNA is TGTGCCTTCGGGGGGGGTTCCTACAATGAGCAGTTCTTC. Protein product: CAFGGGSYNEQFF. The entire variable domain, with the rest obtained from reference TRBV2 and TRBJ2-1, is as follows: EPEVTQTPSHQVTQMGQEVILRCVPISNHLYFYWYRQILGQKVEFLVSFYNNEISEKSEIFDDQFSVERPDGSNFTLKIRSTKLEDSAMYFCAFGGGSYNEQFFGPGTRLTVL.

This clone has more than one count but fewer than ten. This CDR3 reads CASSPMDRQNTGELFF. The CDR3 coding sequence is TGCGCCAGCAGCCCAATGGACAGGCAGAACACCGGGGAGCTGTTTTTT. V and J are TRBV5-1 and TRBJ2-2, with TRBD1 matching 7 bases. Trimming removed 4 bases from V and 1 base from J; junction bases left unmatched: 7. The CDR3 is 16 residues long. CDR1 and CDR2 from the germline V gene are SGHRS and YFSETQ. Drawing the rest from reference TRBV5-1 and TRBJ2-2, the complete variable domain is KAGVTQTPRYLIKTRGQQVTLSCSPISGHRSVSWYQQTPGQGLQFLFEYFSETQRNKGNFPGRFSGRQFSNSRSEMNVSTLELGDSALYLCASSPMDRQNTGELFFGEGSRLTVL.

This clone was counted a few times. V usage is TRBV11-2 and J usage is TRBJ2-2, with 9 positions matching TRBD1. The CDR3 length is 16 residues. CDR1 is SGHAT and CDR2 is FQNNGV in the germline V gene. The trim removed 5 bases at V and 6 bases at J, leaving 10 bases unmatched. The chain's CDR3 is CASSARLGQGSGELFF. As DNA, the CDR3 is TGTGCCAGCAGCGCTCGGCTGGGACAGGGTTCCGGGGAGCTGTTTTTT.

The chain uses TRBV4-1 and TRBJ1-1; the match to TRBD1 covers 8 bases. Germline V gene data show CDR1 as MGHRA and CDR2 as YSYEKL. The CDR3 loop spans 14 amino acids. J was trimmed by 1 base and V by 6 bases; bases with no gene match: 4. CDR3 in amino acids: CASRRQGPNTEAFF. DNA of the CDR3: TGCGCCAGCAGGCGACAGGGGCCGAACACTGAAGCTTTCTTT.

J is TRBJ1-3 and V is TRBV9, with 7 bases identical to TRBD1. J lost 1 base, V lost 0 bases, and 7 bases had no gene match. Looked up from germline, CDR1 is SGDLS and CDR2 is YYNGEE. The CDR3 has 17 residues. The CDR3 protein is CASSVAPGGLSGNTIYF. CDR3 coding DNA: TGTGCCAGCAGCGTAGCACCAGGGGGGCTATCTGGAAACACCATATATTTT.

The rearrangement joins TRBV19 to TRBJ1-1, with D hard to call. From germline, CDR1 is LNHDA and CDR2 SQIVND (reference sequence). With 10 bases removed from V and 0 bases from J, the gap between germline ends came to 15 bases. The CDR3 has 14 residues. CDR3 nucleotides: TGTGCCACGGGGAACAGTCTTATGAACACTGAAGCTTTCTTT. This codes for CATGNSLMNTEAFF. The whole variable domain, remainder taken from reference TRBV19 and TRBJ1-1, is DGGITQSPKYLFRKEGQNVTLSCEQNLNHDAMYWYRQDPGQGLRLIYYSQIVNDFQKGDIAEGYSVSREKKESFPLTVTSAQKNPTAFYLCATGNSLMNTEAFFGQGTRLTVV.